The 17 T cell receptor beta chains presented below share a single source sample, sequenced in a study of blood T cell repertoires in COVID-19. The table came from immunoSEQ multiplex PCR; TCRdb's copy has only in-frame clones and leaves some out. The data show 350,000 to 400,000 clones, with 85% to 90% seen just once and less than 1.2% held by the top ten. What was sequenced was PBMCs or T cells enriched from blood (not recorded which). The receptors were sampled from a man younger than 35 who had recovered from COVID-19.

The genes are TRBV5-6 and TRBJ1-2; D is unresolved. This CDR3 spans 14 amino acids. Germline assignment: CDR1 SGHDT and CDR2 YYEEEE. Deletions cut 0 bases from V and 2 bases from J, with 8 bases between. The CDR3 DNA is TGTGCCAGCAGCTTGGACAGCTGGAACTATGGCTACACCTTC. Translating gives CASSLDSWNYGYTF.

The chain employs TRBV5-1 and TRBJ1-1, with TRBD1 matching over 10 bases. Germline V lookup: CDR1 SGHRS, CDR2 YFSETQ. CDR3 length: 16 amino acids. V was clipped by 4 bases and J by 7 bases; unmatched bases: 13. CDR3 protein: CASSPGTGVLGGEAFF. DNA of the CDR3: TGCGCCAGCAGCCCCGGGACAGGGGTGTTAGGGGGTGAAGCTTTCTTT.

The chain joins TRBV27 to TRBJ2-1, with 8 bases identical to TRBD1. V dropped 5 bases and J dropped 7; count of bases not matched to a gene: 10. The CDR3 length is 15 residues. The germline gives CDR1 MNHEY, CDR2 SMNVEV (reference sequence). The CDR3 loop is CASSLTTGAFNEQFF. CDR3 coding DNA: TGTGCCAGCAGTCTGACGACAGGGGCCTTTAATGAGCAGTTCTTC.

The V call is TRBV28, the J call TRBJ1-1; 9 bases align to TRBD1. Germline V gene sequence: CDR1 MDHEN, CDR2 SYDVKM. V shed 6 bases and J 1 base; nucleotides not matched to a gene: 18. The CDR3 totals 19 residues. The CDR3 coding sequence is TGTGCCAGCAGGACCGGGACAGGGCATTTTAGTAGTCCGAACACTGAAGCTTTCTTT. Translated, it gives CASRTGTGHFSSPNTEAFF.

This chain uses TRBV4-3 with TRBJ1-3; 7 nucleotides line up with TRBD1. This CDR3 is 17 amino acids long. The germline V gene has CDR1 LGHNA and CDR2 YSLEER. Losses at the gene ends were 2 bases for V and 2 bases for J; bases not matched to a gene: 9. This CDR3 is CASSQSGNRGTGNTIYF. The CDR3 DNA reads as TGCGCCAGCAGCCAAAGCGGTAACAGGGGAACTGGAAACACCATATATTTT.

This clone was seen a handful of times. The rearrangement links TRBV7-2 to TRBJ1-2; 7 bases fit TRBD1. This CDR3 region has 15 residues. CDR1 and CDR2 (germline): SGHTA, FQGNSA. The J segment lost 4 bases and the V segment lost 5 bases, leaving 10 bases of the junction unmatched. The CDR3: CASSVTQGLGYGYTF. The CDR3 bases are TGTGCCAGCAGCGTAACACAGGGGTTGGGCTATGGCTACACCTTC. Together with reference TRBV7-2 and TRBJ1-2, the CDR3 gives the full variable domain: GAGVSQSPSNKVTEKGKDVELRCDPISGHTALYWYRQSLGQGLEFLIYFQGNSAPDKSGLPSDRFSAERTGGSVSTLTIQRTQQEDSAVYLCASSVTQGLGYGYTFGSGTRLTVV.

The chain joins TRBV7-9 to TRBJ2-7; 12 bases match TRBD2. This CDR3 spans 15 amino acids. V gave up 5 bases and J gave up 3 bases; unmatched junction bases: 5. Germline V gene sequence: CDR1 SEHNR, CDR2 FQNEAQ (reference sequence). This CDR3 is CASSPLAGGFYEQYF. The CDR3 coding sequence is TGTGCCAGCAGCCCACTAGCGGGAGGATTCTACGAGCAGTACTTC.

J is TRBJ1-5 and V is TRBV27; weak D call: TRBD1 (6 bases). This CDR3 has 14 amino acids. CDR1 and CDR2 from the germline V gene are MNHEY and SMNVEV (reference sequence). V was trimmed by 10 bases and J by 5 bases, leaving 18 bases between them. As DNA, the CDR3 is TGTGCCATCCCCGGGAGGGGGGGGTATCAGCCCCAGCATTTT. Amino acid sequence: CAIPGRGGYQPQHF.

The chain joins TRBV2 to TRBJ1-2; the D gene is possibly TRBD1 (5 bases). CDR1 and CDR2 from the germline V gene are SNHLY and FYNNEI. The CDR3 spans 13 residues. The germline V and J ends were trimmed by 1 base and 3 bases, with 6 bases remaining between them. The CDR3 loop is CASSEETDYGYTF. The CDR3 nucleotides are TGTGCCAGCAGTGAAGAGACAGACTATGGCTACACCTTC.

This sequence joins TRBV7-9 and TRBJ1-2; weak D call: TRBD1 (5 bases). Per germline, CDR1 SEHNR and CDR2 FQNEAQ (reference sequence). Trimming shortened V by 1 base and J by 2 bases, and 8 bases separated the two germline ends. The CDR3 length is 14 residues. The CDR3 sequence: CASSLVGGNYGYTF. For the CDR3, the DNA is TGTGCCAGCAGCTTAGTTGGGGGGAACTATGGCTACACCTTC.

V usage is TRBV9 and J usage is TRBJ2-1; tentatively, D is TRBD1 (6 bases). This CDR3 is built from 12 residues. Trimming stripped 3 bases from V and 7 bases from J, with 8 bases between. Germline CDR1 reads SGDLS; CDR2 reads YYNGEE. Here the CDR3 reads CASSGTENEQFF. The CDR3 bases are TGTGCCAGCAGCGGGACAGAAAATGAGCAGTTCTTC. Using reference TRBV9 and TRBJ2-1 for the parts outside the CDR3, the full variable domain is DSGVTQTPKHLITATGQRVTLRCSPRSGDLSVYWYQQSLDQGLQFLIQYYNGEERAKGNILERFSAQQFPDLHSELNLSSLELGDSALYFCASSGTENEQFFGPGTRLTVL.

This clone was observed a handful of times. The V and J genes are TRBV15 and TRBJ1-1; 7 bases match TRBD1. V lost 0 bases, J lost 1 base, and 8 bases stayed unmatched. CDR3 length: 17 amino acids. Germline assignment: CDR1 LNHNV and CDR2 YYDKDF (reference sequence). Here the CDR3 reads CATSREAQGGPNTEAFF. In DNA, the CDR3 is TGTGCCACCAGCAGAGAGGCGCAGGGGGGACCGAACACTGAAGCTTTCTTT.

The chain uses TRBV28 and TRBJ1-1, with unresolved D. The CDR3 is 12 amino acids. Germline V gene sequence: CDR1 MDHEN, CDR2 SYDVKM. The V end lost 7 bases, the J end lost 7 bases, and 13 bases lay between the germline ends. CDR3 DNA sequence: TGTGCCAGCACCTCTTTGCAACTTGAAGCTTTCTTT. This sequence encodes CASTSLQLEAFF.

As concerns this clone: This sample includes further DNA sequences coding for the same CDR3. The CDR3 protein is CASSDRSSGNTIYF. The CDR3 DNA follows: TGCGCCAGTTCGGACAGAAGCTCTGGAAACACCATATATTTT. This chain uses TRBV5-1 with TRBJ1-3, with TRBD1 as a possible D gene (6 bases). The CDR3 consists of 14 residues. Germline V lookup: CDR1 SGHRS, CDR2 YFSETQ. The V gene lost 8 bases and the J gene lost 0 bases, with 12 bases spanning the gap. Based on the CDR3 plus reference TRBV5-1 and TRBJ1-3, the full variable domain is KAGVTQTPRYLIKTRGQQVTLSCSPISGHRSVSWYQQTPGQGLQFLFEYFSETQRNKGNFPGRFSGRQFSNSRSEMNVSTLELGDSALYLCASSDRSSGNTIYFGEGSWLTVV.

The CDR3 sequence is CASSSSLGRGNTGELFF. The CDR3 bases are TGTGCCAGCAGCTCCAGTTTAGGGCGGGGAAACACCGGGGAGCTGTTTTTT. The chain couples TRBV11-2 to TRBJ2-2; maybe TRBD2 (6 bases). CDR1 is SGHAT, CDR2 FQNNGV, per germline. The V end was cut by 4 bases, the J end by 2 bases, with 17 bases between. The CDR3 covers 17 residues.

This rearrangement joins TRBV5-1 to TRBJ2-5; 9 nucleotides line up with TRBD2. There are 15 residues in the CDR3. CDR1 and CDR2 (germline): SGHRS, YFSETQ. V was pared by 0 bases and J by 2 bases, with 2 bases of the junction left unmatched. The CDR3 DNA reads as TGCGCCAGCAGCTTGGCCACTAGCGGGCAAGAGACCCAGTACTTC. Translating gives CASSLATSGQETQYF.

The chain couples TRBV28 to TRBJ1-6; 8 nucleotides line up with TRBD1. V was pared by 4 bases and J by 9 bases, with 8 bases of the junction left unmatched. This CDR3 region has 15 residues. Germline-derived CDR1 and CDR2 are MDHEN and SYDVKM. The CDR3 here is CASSSTDRDLSPLHF. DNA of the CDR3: TGTGCCAGCAGTTCGACGGACAGGGATCTTTCACCCCTCCACTTT.